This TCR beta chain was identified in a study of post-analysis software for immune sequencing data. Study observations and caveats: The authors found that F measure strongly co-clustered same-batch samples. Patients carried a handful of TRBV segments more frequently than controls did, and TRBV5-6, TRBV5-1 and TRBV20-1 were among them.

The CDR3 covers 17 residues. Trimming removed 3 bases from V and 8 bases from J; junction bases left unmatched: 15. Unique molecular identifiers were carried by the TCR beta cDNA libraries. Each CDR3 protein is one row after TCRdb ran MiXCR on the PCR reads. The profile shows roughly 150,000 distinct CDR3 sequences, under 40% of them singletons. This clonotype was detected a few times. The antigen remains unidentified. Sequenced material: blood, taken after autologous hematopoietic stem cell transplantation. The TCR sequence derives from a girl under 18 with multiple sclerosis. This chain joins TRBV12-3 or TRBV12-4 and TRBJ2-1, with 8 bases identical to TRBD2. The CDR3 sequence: CASSFREGGTFGHEQFF. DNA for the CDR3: TGTGCCAGCAGTTTTCGGGAGGGTGGAACTTTTGGGCATGAGCAGTTCTTC.